This TCR beta chain was profiled in a study of cytomegalovirus exposure and HLA in healthy donors. This clone was seen only once. The target antigen is unknown. V gave up 4 bases and J gave up 0 bases; unmatched junction bases: 15. The germline CDR1 and CDR2 sequences are SGHNT and YYREEE (reference sequence). The CDR3 sequence is 18 residues long. Study conclusions and caveats: CMV serostatus was the only immune exposure information that was available. Across donors, presence/absence analyses took sequencing depth to be roughly uniform. An analysis was carried out at a later point. It showed that HLA-associated TCR beta chains were more clonally expanded than equally common non-associated chains.

The study ran its PCR with 60 Vbeta and 13 Jbeta primers. Per the original data handling: Counted up in a later analysis, unique TCR beta chains came to 65 million to 80 million, with around 10 million shared. Measured with immunoSEQ multiplex PCR; TCRdb has only the in-frame clones, and not every one. The V and J calls and clone size were taken over from that table, and D and trimming were inferred from the DNA. The sample shows under 200,000 clones, 65% to 70% of them seen only once. The V gene is TRBV5-4, the J gene TRBJ1-1; 7 bases align to TRBD1. Specimen: PBMCs. This clonotype was sampled from a woman between 18 and 30 years old in good health and CMV-seropositive. CDR3 in amino acids: CASSQTIPGQPMNTEAFF. The CDR3 nucleotides are TGTGCCAGCAGCCAGACGATTCCGGGACAGCCCATGAACACTGAAGCTTTCTTT.